What follows are 31 T cell receptor beta chains derived from one specimen sequenced in a study of OX40 agonist ivuxolimab in advanced cancers. This table comes from immunoSEQ multiplex PCR, and its TCRdb copy is limited to in-frame clones, with some not included. The sample gives 50,000 to 65,000 clones, more than 80% of which show up once; around 2.1% is in the top ten. This material consisted of CD4+ or CD8+ T cells sorted from blood, taken in a trial of the OX40 agonist ivuxolimab. These receptors were taken from an adult with an advanced solid tumor such as melanoma, head and neck, liver or kidney cancer.

V and J are TRBV5-4 and TRBJ2-3; 7 bases map to TRBD2. The CDR3 is 13 amino acids. Germline CDR1 reads SGHNT; CDR2 reads YYREEE (reference sequence). Trimming cost V 5 bases and J 1 base; bases outside gene matches: 1. The CDR3, as DNA: TGTGCCAGCAGAACTAGCGGCACAGATACGCAGTATTTT. Protein: CASRTSGTDTQYF.

Comment on this clone: The sample holds other DNA sequences that translate to the same CDR3. The chain's CDR3 is CASSQPGGENEKLFF. CDR3 bases: TGTGCCAGCAGCCAGCCAGGGGGAGAAAATGAAAAACTGTTTTTT. V is TRBV5-4 and J is TRBJ1-4; 7 positions agree with TRBD1. The junction had 8 bases not matched to a gene; V was cut back by 4 bases and J by 5 bases. The CDR3 consists of 15 residues. Germline assignment: CDR1 SGHNT and CDR2 YYREEE (reference sequence).

The chain recombines TRBV27 with TRBJ1-4; D ambiguous. V lost 6 bases and J 7 bases, leaving 15 bases between the germline ends. The germline V gene has CDR1 MNHEY and CDR2 SMNVEV (reference sequence). This CDR3 region has 14 residues. The CDR3 DNA sequence: TGTGCCAGCAGACCTATAAGGGCTGGTGAAAAACTGTTTTTT. Translation: CASRPIRAGEKLFF.

The rearrangement links TRBV5-1 to TRBJ2-3; 7 bases are a match to TRBD1. This CDR3 spans 17 amino acids. CDR1 SGHRS and CDR2 YFSETQ come from the germline V gene. V was clipped by 4 bases and J by 2 bases; unmatched bases: 13. The CDR3 here is CASSLAGPGQSTDTQYF. Here the CDR3 DNA reads TGCGCCAGCAGCCTAGCTGGCCCGGGACAGTCCACAGATACGCAGTATTTT.

Only one count was recorded for this clone. V usage is TRBV6-1 and J usage is TRBJ2-7, with D perhaps matching TRBD1 (6 bases). CDR1 and CDR2 (germline): MNHNS, SASEGT. The V and J ends lost 4 bases and 1 base respectively, with 14 bases between them. The CDR3 runs to 15 residues. CDR3 in DNA: TGTGCCAGCAGTGGTTTAGACAGGACTTCCTACGAGCAGTACTTC. Its protein product is CASSGLDRTSYEQYF.

The genes are TRBV19 and TRBJ1-5; the D gene is possibly TRBD1 (6 bases). The CDR3 is 13 residues long. Trimming removed 5 bases at V and 10 bases at J, with 15 bases between. Germline V gene lookup returns CDR1 LNHDA and CDR2 SQIVND (reference sequence). CDR3 coding DNA: TGTGCCAGTAGTCCCTCGGACAGCCAACCCCAGCATTTT. Its protein product is CASSPSDSQPQHF.

The V call is TRBV6-1, the J call TRBJ2-7; 7 nucleotides agree with TRBD2. Trimming at V came to 6 bases and at J to 0 bases, leaving 5 bases not matched to a gene. Germline CDR1 is MNHNS and CDR2 is SASEGT. The CDR3 runs 14 residues. The CDR3 DNA follows: TGTGCCAGCAGCCGGCAGCGGGACTCCTACGAGCAGTACTTC. It translates to CASSRQRDSYEQYF.

The gene calls are TRBV5-4 and TRBJ2-1, with 14 bases that match TRBD2. CDR3 length: 17 residues. Germline CDR1 is SGHNT and CDR2 is YYREEE (reference sequence). V shed 3 bases, J shed 3 bases, and the junction held 5 bases outside the gene matches. The CDR3 loop is CASSSGLAGVGYNEQFF. The CDR3, as DNA: TGTGCCAGCAGCTCGGGACTAGCGGGAGTGGGCTACAATGAGCAGTTCTTC.

The chain carries TRBV4-3 and TRBJ1-3; 7 bases match TRBD1. The CDR3 contains 16 residues. Germline V gene lookup returns CDR1 LGHNA and CDR2 YSLEER. Unmatched junction bases numbered 5, after V lost 3 bases and J lost 0 bases. The chain's CDR3 is CASSQHRGPSGNTIYF. Here the CDR3 DNA reads TGCGCCAGCAGCCAGCACAGGGGACCCTCTGGAAACACCATATATTTT.

The chain carries TRBV14 and TRBJ2-5, with D hard to call. The CDR3 covers 14 residues. Trimming took off 1 base at V and 6 bases at J, with 12 bases between the two ends. The germline V gene has CDR1 SGHDN and CDR2 FVKESK. CDR3 in DNA: TGTGCCAGCAGCCAAGGTTTGTCTGTCCAGACCCAGTACTTC. It specifies CASSQGLSVQTQYF.

The table lists this clone with a count of one. CDR3: CASSKRTVYGYTF. DNA for the CDR3: TGTGCCAGCAGCAAACGTACGGTCTATGGCTACACCTTC. The rearrangement links TRBV5-4 to TRBJ1-2, with D hard to call. Trimming left V 4 bases short and J 4 bases short, with 11 bases between. The CDR3 has 13 amino acids. CDR1 SGHNT and CDR2 YYREEE come from the germline V gene (reference sequence).

The gene calls are TRBV5-1 and TRBJ1-4; D unresolved. Deletions cut 3 bases from V and 0 bases from J, with 6 bases between. This CDR3 contains 14 residues. Per germline, CDR1 SGHRS and CDR2 YFSETQ. Here the CDR3 DNA reads TGCGCCAGCAGCTCGACAACAACTAATGAAAAACTGTTTTTT. Translating gives CASSSTTTNEKLFF.

This chain joins TRBV9 and TRBJ2-3; D gene unclear. The CDR3 loop spans 13 amino acids. The germline V gene encodes CDR1 SGDLS and CDR2 YYNGEE. V lost 0 bases, J lost 4 bases, and 6 bases lay in between. The CDR3 DNA reads as TGTGCCAGCAGCGTAGATACAGCAGATACGCAGTATTTT. Amino acid sequence: CASSVDTADTQYF.

This clone has more than one count but fewer than ten. This rearrangement joins TRBV5-5 to TRBJ1-4; 8 nucleotides align to TRBD1. The germline V gene has CDR1 SGHKS and CDR2 YYEKEE (reference sequence). The CDR3 covers 15 residues. Unmatched junction bases numbered 10, after V lost 4 bases and J lost 8 bases. CDR3 coding DNA: TGTGCCAGCAGCCTACGGACAGGGCGGAGGGAAAAACTGTTTTTT. Its translation: CASSLRTGRREKLFF.

This rearrangement joins TRBV27 to TRBJ1-3; no clear D. The CDR3 extends over 13 amino acids. V was cut by 4 bases and J by 8 bases, with 12 bases left in between. Per the germline V gene, CDR1 is MNHEY and CDR2 is SMNVEV (reference sequence). CDR3 bases: TGTGCCAGCAGTTACAGTGAGGGAGACACCATATATTTT. This translates into CASSYSEGDTIYF.

Here the CDR3 DNA reads TGCGCCAGCAGCGATCCGGGACAGGGTAAAAACATTCAGTACTTC. Translating it yields CASSDPGQGKNIQYF. J is TRBJ2-4 and V is TRBV5-1; 9 nucleotides match TRBD1. Trimming at V came to 4 bases and at J to 4 bases, leaving 6 bases not matched to a gene. The CDR3 runs to 15 residues. The germline V gene encodes CDR1 SGHRS and CDR2 YFSETQ.

The chain combines TRBV19 with TRBJ1-6; 10 bases fit TRBD1. Germline loops: CDR1 LNHDA, CDR2 SQIVND (reference sequence). This CDR3 contains 14 residues. V shed 7 bases and J 10 bases; nucleotides not matched to a gene: 7. The CDR3 bases are TGTGCCAGTACCAGGACAGGGGGACAATCACCCCTCCACTTT. Its protein product is CASTRTGGQSPLHF.

This chain links TRBV6-5 with TRBJ2-5; D gene ambiguous. The V gene's germline CDR1 is MNHEY and CDR2 SVGAGI. Trimming shortened V by 5 bases and J by 2 bases, and 15 bases separated the two germline ends. This CDR3 has 15 amino acids. The CDR3 sequence is CASSKGGPLQETQYF. The CDR3 region has the DNA TGTGCCAGCAGTAAGGGTGGACCTCTACAAGAGACCCAGTACTTC.

The chain joins TRBV4-2 to TRBJ1-2, with a weak D call TRBD1 (5 bases). CDR3 length: 14 amino acids. Trimming shortened V by 1 base and J by 4 bases, and 10 bases separated the two germline ends. Germline CDR1 is LGHNA and CDR2 is YNFKEQ. The CDR3 spells CASSQARGTYGYTF. The CDR3 bases are TGTGCCAGCAGCCAAGCCCGGGGGACCTATGGCTACACCTTC.

This clone was seen only once. This sequence joins TRBV4-3 and TRBJ1-5; unclear D gene. Looked up from germline, CDR1 is LGHNA and CDR2 is YSLEER. V lost 1 base to trimming and J lost 5 bases, with 9 bases between them. CDR3 length equals 14 residues. Here the CDR3 DNA reads TGCGCCAGCAGCCAAGGGGCCTGGGATCAGCCCCAGCATTTT. Amino acid sequence: CASSQGAWDQPQHF.

V gene TRBV7-9 combines with J gene TRBJ1-1; 7 positions match TRBD1. Germline V lookup: CDR1 SEHNR, CDR2 FQNEAQ (reference sequence). After removal of 5 bases from V and 4 bases from J, the junction contained 7 bases not matched to a gene. The CDR3 totals 14 residues. This CDR3 is CASSQQGWGTEAFF. Here the CDR3 DNA reads TGTGCCAGCAGCCAACAGGGGTGGGGCACTGAAGCTTTCTTT.

This rearrangement joins TRBV4-1 to TRBJ2-3; perhaps D is TRBD1 or TRBD2 (5 bases each). Trimming removed 4 bases from V and 6 bases from J, with 11 bases in between. Germline CDR1 MGHRA, CDR2 YSYEKL. The CDR3 sequence is 13 residues long. The CDR3 loop reads CASSRPGTDTQYF. The DNA for the CDR3 is TGCGCCAGCAGCCGTCCCGGGACGGATACGCAGTATTTT.

The chain is built from TRBV28 and TRBJ1-2; TRBD1 might be the D (6 bases). CDR1 and CDR2 (germline): MDHEN, SYDVKM. V was trimmed by 6 bases and J by 8 bases, leaving 25 bases between them. CDR3 length: 16 amino acids. CDR3 sequence: CASSQGGGAWVGGYTF. CDR3 nucleotide sequence: TGTGCCAGCAGCCAGGGAGGGGGGGCCTGGGTAGGAGGCTACACCTTC.

This clone was recorded only once. The J gene is TRBJ2-1, the V gene TRBV27, with 10 bases matching TRBD2. The CDR3 contains 17 residues. The germline gives CDR1 MNHEY, CDR2 SMNVEV (reference sequence). The ends lost 5 bases at V and 3 bases at J; junction bases unmatched: 10. CDR3 in amino acids: CASSLSRTSGFYNEQFF. CDR3 bases: TGTGCCAGCAGTCTGAGCCGGACTAGCGGCTTCTACAATGAGCAGTTCTTC.

The gene calls are TRBV6-5 and TRBJ1-4, with 8 positions matching TRBD1. The germline V gene has CDR1 MNHEY and CDR2 SVGAGI. After removal of 2 bases from V and 10 bases from J, the junction contained 9 bases not matched to a gene. The CDR3 runs 15 residues. This chain's CDR3 is CASSYGGQGVGKLFF. CDR3 coding DNA: TGTGCCAGCAGTTACGGCGGACAGGGCGTTGGAAAACTGTTTTTT.

The chain couples TRBV11-2 to TRBJ1-2, with no clear D. CDR1 and CDR2 from the germline V gene are SGHAT and FQNNGV. The CDR3 contains 14 residues. Trimming took off 0 bases at V and 3 bases at J, with 8 bases between the two ends. The CDR3 spells CASSLDLEYYGYTF. DNA for the CDR3: TGTGCCAGCAGCTTAGATCTGGAGTACTATGGCTACACCTTC. The entire variable domain, with the rest obtained from reference TRBV11-2 and TRBJ1-2, is as follows: EAGVAQSPRYKIIEKRQSVAFWCNPISGHATLYWYQQILGQGPKLLIQFQNNGVVDDSQLPKDRFSAERLKGVDSTLKIQPAKLEDSAVYLCASSLDLEYYGYTFGSGTRLTVV.

The V call is TRBV7-9, the J call TRBJ2-1, with TRBD2 as a possible D gene (6 bases). V gave up 2 bases and J gave up 9 bases, with 8 bases separating them. In germline, CDR1 is SEHNR, CDR2 FQNEAQ (reference sequence). The CDR3 covers 12 residues. This CDR3 is CASSLTGGEQFF. For the CDR3, the DNA is TGTGCCAGCAGCTTAACCGGGGGTGAGCAGTTCTTC.

The rearrangement joins TRBV15 to TRBJ2-4; TRBD1 agrees at 11 bases. Germline values: CDR1 LNHNV, CDR2 YYDKDF (reference sequence). The CDR3 contains 19 residues. J lost 4 bases, V lost 2 bases, and 13 bases had no gene match. CDR3 region: CATSRSLGTGGSGKNIQYF. DNA for the CDR3: TGTGCCACCAGCAGAAGTCTCGGGACAGGGGGTAGCGGGAAAAACATTCAGTACTTC.

This clone was detected only once. The chain links TRBV19 to TRBJ2-3, with D perhaps TRBD2 (5 bases). The length of the CDR3 is 13 residues. The germline gives CDR1 LNHDA, CDR2 SQIVND (reference sequence). Trimming pared 5 bases from V and 3 bases from J, leaving 9 bases between. CDR3 amino acids: CASSPRGTDTQYF. In DNA form, the CDR3 reads TGTGCCAGTAGTCCTAGAGGGACAGATACGCAGTATTTT.

The chain has TRBV2 and TRBJ2-5; perhaps D is TRBD1 or TRBD2 (5 bases each). The germline gives CDR1 SNHLY, CDR2 FYNNEI. Trimming left V 6 bases short and J 4 bases short, with 21 bases between. The CDR3 is 16 amino acids. The CDR3 spells CASSPTRGGRRETQYF. CDR3 in DNA: TGTGCCAGCAGCCCTACTCGGGGCGGGCGTCGAGAGACCCAGTACTTC.

As regards this clone: One end of the junction varies from germline; a read error may be responsible. DNA of the CDR3: TGTGCCAGCAGTTATGGAGGGACTAGTGTCTTC. It translates to CASSYGGTSVF. This sequence joins TRBV6-1 and TRBJ2-1; TRBD2 matches 8 bases. The CDR3 loop spans 11 amino acids. Germline-derived CDR1 and CDR2 are MNHNS and SASEGT.